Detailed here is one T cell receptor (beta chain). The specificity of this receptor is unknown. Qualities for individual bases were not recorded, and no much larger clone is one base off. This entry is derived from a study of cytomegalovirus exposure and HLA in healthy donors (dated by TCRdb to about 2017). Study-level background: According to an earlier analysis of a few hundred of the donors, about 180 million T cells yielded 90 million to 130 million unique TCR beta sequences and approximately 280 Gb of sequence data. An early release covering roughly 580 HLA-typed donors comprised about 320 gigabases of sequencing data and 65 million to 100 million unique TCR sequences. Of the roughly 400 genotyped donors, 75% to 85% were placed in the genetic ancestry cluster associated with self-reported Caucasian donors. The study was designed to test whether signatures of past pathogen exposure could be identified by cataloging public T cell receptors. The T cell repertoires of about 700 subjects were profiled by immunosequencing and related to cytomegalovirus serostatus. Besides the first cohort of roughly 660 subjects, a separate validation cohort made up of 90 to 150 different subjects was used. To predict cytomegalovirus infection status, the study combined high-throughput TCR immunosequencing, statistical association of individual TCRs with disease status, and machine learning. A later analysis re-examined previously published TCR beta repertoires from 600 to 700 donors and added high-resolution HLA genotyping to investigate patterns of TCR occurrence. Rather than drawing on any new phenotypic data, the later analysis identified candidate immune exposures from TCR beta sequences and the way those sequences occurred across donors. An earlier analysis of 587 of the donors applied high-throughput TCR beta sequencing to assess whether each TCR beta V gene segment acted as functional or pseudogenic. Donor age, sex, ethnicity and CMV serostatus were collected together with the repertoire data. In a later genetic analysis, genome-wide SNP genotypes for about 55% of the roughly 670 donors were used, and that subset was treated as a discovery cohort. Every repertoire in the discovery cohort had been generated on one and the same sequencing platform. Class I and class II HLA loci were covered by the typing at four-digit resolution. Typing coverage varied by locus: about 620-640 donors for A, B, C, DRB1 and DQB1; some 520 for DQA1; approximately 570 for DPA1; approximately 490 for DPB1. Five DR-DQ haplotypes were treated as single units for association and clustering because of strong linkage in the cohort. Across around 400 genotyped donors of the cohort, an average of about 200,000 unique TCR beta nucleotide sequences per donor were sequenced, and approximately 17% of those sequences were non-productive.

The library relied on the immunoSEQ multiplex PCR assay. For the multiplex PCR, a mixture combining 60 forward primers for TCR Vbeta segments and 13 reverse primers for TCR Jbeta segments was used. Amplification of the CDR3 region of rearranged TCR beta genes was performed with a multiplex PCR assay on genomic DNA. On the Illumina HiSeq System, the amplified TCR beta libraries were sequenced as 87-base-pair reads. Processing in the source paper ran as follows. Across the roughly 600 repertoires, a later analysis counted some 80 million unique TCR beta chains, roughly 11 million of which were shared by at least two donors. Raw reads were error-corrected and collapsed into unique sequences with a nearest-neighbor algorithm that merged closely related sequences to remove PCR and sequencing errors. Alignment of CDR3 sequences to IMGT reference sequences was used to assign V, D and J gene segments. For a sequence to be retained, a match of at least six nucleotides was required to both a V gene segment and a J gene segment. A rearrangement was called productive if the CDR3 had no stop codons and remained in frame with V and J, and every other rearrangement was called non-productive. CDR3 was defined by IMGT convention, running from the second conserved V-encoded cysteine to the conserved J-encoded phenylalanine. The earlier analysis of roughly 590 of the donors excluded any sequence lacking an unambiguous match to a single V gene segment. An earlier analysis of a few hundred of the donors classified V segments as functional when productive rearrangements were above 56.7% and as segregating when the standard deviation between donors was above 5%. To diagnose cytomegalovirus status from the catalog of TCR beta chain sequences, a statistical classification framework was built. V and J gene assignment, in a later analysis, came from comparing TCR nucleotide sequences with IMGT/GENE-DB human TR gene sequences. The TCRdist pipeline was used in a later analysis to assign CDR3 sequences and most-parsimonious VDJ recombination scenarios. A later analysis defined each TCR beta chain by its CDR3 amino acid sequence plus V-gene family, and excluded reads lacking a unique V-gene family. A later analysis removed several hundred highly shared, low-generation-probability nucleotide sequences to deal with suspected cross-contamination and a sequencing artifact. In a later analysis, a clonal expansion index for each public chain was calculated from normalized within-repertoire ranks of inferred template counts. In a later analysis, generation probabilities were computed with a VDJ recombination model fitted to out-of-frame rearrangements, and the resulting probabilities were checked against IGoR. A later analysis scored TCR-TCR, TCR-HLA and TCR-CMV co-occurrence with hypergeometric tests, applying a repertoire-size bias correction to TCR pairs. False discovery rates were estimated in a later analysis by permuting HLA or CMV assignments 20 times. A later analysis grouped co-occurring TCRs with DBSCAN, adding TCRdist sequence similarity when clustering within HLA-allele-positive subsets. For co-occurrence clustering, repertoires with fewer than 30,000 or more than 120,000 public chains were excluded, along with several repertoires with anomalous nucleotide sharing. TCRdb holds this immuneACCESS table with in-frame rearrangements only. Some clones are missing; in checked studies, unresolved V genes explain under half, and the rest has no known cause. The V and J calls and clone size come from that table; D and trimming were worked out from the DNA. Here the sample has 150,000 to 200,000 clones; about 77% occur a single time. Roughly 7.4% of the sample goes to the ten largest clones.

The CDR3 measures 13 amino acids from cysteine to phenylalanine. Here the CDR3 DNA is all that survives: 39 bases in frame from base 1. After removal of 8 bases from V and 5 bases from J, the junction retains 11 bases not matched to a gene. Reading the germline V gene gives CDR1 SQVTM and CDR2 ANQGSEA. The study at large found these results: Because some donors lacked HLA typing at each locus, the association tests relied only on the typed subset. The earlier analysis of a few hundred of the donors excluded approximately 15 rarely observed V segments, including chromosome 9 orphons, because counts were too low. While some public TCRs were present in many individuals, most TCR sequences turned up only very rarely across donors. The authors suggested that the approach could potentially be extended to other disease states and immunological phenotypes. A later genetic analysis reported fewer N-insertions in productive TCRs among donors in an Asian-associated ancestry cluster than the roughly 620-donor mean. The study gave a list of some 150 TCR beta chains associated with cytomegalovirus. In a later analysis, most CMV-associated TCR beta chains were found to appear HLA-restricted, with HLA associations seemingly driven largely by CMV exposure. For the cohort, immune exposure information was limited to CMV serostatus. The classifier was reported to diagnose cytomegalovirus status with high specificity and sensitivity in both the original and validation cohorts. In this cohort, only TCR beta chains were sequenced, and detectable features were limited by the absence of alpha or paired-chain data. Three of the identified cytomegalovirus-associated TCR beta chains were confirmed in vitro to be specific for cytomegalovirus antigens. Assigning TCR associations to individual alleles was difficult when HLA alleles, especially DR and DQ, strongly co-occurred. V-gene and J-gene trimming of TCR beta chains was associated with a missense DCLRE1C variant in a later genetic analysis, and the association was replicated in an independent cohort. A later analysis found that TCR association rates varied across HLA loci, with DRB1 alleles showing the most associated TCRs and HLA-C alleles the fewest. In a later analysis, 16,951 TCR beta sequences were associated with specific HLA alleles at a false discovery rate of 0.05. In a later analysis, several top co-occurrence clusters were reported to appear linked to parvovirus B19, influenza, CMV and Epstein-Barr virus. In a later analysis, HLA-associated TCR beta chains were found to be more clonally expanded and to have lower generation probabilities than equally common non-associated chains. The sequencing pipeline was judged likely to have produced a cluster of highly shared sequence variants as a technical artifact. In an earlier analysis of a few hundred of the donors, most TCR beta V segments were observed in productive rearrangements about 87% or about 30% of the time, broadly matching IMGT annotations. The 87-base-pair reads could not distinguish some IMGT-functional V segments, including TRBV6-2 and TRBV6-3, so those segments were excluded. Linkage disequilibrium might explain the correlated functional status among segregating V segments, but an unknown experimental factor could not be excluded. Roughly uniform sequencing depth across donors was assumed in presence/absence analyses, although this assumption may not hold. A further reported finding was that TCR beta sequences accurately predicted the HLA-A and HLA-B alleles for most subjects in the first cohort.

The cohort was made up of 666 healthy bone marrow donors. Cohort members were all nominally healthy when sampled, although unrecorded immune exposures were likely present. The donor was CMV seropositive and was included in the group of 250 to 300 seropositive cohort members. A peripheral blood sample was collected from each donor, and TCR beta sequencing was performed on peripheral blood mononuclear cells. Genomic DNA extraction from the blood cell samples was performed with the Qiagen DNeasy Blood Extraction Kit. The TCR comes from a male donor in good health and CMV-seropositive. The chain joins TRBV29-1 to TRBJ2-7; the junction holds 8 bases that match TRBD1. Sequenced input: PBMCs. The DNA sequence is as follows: TGCAGCACCGACGGGGCAGGGGGCCACGAGCAGTACTTC. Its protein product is CSTDGAGGHEQYF.